A single sample is the source of the 2 T cell receptor beta chains below, sequenced in a study of regulatory T cells in long-lasting Graves disease. Specified time point: persistent/refractory GD, antithyroid drugs over 5 years with positive TRAb. There was RNA extracted from PBMCs, and the TCR library was made from it. To make TCR beta libraries, researchers used iRepertoire HTBI primers and Arm-PCR of CDR3 regions. Each CDR3 protein gets one entry after TCRdb re-called the multiplex PCR reads with MiXCR. The profile shows roughly 500,000 distinct CDR3 sequences, about a fifth of them singletons. Sequenced material: peripheral blood mononuclear cells (PBMCs), taken when the disease was refractory, from a patient treated with antithyroid drugs. Every receptor here comes from a female donor with Graves disease.

This clonotype turned up a few times. The V gene is TRBV5-1, the J gene TRBJ1-6, with D perhaps TRBD1 (5 bases). The CDR3 spans 13 residues. The germline gives CDR1 SGHRS, CDR2 YFSETQ. V was shortened by 9 bases and J by 6 bases, with 13 bases between the two germline ends. CDR3 coding DNA: TGCGCCACCAAAACGGGGGTTAATTCACCCCTCCACTTT. Its protein product is CATKTGVNSPLHF. The full variable domain, with the rest looked up from reference TRBV5-1 and TRBJ1-6, is KAGVTQTPRYLIKTRGQQVTLSCSPISGHRSVSWYQQTPGQGLQFLFEYFSETQRNKGNFPGRFSGRQFSNSRSEMNVSTLELGDSALYLCATKTGVNSPLHFGNGTRLTVT.

V and J are TRBV12-3 or TRBV12-4 and TRBJ1-3, with 7 bases lining up with TRBD1. The CDR3 has 13 residues. After removal of 6 bases from V and 8 bases from J, the junction contained 7 bases not matched to a gene. CDR3 sequence: CASRKNRGDTIYF. In DNA form, the CDR3 reads TGTGCCAGCAGAAAAAACAGGGGTGACACCATATATTTT.